This TCR beta chain was found in a study of shared clonotypes between healthy human individuals. Study summary: CD8 memory received one plate per donor, CD8 naive two, CD4 memory three and CD4 naive three. The study's findings and limits: Rarefaction showed that sequencing of sorted subsets was incomplete (despite large depth). Sampling involved blood alone; tissue repertoires likely differ.

DNA at around 200 ng, 25,000 to 35,000 T cell genomes, went into sorted-subset replicate PCRs. TCRdb's table, derived via immunoSEQ multiplex PCR, lists solely in-frame clones and lacks some. The table lists about 2.2 million clones, about 94% of them singletons. It was CD45RO-negative cells, positively selected for CCR7, that made up naive CD8 cells, with terminally differentiated effector memory CD45RA+ cells excluded. The CDR3 is 13 amino acids. V trimming: 7 bases; J trimming: 10 bases; junction bases outside the gene matches: 10. The V gene's germline CDR1 is MDHEN and CDR2 SYDVKM. Note on this clone: Its antigen is unknown.

Sequencing was done on a sample of naive CD8+ T cells from PBMCs. The clonotype comes from a man between 18 and 35 years old in good health. Some clones in this sample may be carry-over from other donors' samples. The V gene is TRBV28, the J gene TRBJ2-3; 8 bases align to TRBD2. The CDR3: CASIGTSGYAQYF. The CDR3 nucleotides are TGTGCCAGCATCGGTACTAGCGGTTATGCGCAGTATTTT.